This T cell receptor (beta chain) derives from a study of identical twins. The trim removed 1 base at V and 0 bases at J, leaving 4 bases unmatched. This CDR3 spans 16 amino acids. Germline CDR1 SGHRS, CDR2 YFSETQ. Turning to this clonotype: Its target is unknown.

Template switching (which added a universal primer site) was used, and cDNA carried unique molecular identifiers. TCRdb reprocessed the 5' RACE reads with MiXCR, giving one entry per CDR3 protein. The sample shows around 250,000 distinct CDR3 sequences, roughly 8.7% of them seen only once. Overall study findings and caveats: With abundant cord blood beta clonotypes, insertions were fewer; memory repertoires showed no such pattern. Out-of-frame sharing of TCR alpha in monozygotic twins was underestimated by models.

The same data also contributed to another study, on yellow fever vaccine responses in identical twins.

The chain joins TRBV5-1 to TRBJ2-1, with 7 bases matching TRBD2. Material for sequencing was CD8+ T cells sorted from blood. This sequence was found in a woman between 18 and 30 years old in good health. The DNA of the CDR3 is TGCGCCAGCAGCTTGTGGCGGGGGAGCTCCTACAATGAGCAGTTCTTC. Translation gives CASSLWRGSSYNEQFF. Drawing the rest from reference TRBV5-1 and TRBJ2-1, the complete variable domain is KAGVTQTPRYLIKTRGQQVTLSCSPISGHRSVSWYQQTPGQGLQFLFEYFSETQRNKGNFPGRFSGRQFSNSRSEMNVSTLELGDSALYLCASSLWRGSSYNEQFFGPGTRLTVL.